The T cell receptor (beta chain) described here comes from a study of patients and donors after allogeneic stem cell transplantation. The V gene's germline CDR1 is KGHSH and CDR2 LQKENI. The CDR3 contains 12 residues. The germline V and J ends were trimmed by 2 bases and 5 bases, with 5 bases remaining between them. MiXCR, applied by TCRdb to the RT-PCR reads, yields one record per CDR3 protein. The table shows approximately 200,000 distinct CDR3 sequences, with around 40% occurring only once. The sequenced sample was blood, either unsorted or a sorted T cell fraction (not recorded which). The sequence was collected from a human donor who was either an allogeneic HSCT recipient or a stem cell or donor lymphocyte infusion donor (not recorded which). It is not recorded whose cells these are; they may come from a transplant donor. The genes are TRBV18 and TRBJ2-3; unclear D gene. DNA of the CDR3: TGTGCCAGCTCACCATCAAGAGATACGCAGTATTTT. It codes for CASSPSRDTQYF.